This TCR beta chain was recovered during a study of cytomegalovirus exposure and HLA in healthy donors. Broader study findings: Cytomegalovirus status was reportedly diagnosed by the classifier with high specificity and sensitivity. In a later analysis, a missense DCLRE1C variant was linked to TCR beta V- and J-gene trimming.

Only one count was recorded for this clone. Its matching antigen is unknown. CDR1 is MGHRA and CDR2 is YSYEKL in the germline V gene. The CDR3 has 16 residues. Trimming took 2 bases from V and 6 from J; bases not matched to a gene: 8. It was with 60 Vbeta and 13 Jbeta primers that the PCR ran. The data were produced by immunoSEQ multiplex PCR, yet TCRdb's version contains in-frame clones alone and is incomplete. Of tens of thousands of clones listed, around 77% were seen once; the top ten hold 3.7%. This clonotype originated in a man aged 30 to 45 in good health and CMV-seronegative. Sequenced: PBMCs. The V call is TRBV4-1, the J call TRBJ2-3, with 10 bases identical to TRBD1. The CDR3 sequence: CASSQTGQGPGDTQYF. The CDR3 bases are TGCGCCAGCAGCCAAACGGGACAGGGGCCGGGGGATACGCAGTATTTT.